This T cell receptor beta chain came from a study of CD8 T cells in Susac syndrome. Background on the study: Within the group of sequenced Susac syndrome patients, five or six had active disease and about eight were in remission.

An input of roughly 0.5 to 1 ug of RNA was subjected to reverse transcription using random hexamers. An immunoSEQ multiplex PCR amplified TCR beta CDR3 over 54 Vbeta and 13 Jbeta. TCRdb processed the immunoSEQ multiplex PCR reads anew with MiXCR; each CDR3 protein has one entry. The table includes 150,000 to 200,000 distinct CDR3 sequences, around 94% detected once. In Susac syndrome patients, recently defined diagnostic criteria for definite or probable disease were met. In germline, CDR1 is SGHRS, CDR2 YFSETQ. The CDR3 is 16 amino acids. The ends lost 3 bases at V and 6 bases at J; junction bases unmatched: 10.

Material: CD4+ T cells from PBMCs. The chain has TRBV5-1 and TRBJ2-1; TRBD2 matches at 9 bases. The TCR originated in a human donor with Susac syndrome. The CDR3 protein is CASSSTLAGIGNEQFF. Here the CDR3 DNA reads TGCGCCAGCAGCTCAACCCTAGCGGGGATTGGCAATGAGCAGTTCTTC.